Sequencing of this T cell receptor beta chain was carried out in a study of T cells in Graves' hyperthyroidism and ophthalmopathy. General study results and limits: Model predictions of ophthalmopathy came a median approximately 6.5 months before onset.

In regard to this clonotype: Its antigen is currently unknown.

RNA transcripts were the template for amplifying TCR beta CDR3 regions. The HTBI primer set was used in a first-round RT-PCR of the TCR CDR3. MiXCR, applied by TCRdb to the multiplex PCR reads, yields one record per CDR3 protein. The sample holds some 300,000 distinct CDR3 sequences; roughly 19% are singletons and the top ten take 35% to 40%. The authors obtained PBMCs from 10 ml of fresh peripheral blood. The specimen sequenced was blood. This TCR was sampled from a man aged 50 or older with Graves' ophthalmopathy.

CDR3 sequence: CATSGFGTGGGQYF. In DNA form, the CDR3 reads TGTGCCACCAGTGGATTCGGGACAGGGGGCGGGCAGTACTTC. J is TRBJ2-7 and V is TRBV24-1; 12 bases match TRBD1. Per the germline V gene, CDR1 is KGHDR and CDR2 is SFDVKD. The CDR3 is 14 residues long. V shed 5 bases and J 9 bases; nucleotides not matched to a gene: 7.